What follows are 18 T cell receptor beta chains derived from one specimen sequenced in a study of post-analysis software for immune sequencing data. Presence of unique molecular identifiers characterized the TCR beta cDNA libraries. TCRdb called the PCR reads again in MiXCR, with one record for every CDR3 protein. The table includes roughly 200,000 distinct CDR3 sequences, around 30% detected once. Their cognate antigens are unknown. Study outcomes and limitations: Patients used roughly five TRBV segments, including TRBV5-6, TRBV5-1 and TRBV20-1, more often than controls.

The source material was blood. These receptors came from a girl aged 2-17 years with multiple sclerosis.

The CDR3 sequence is CASSRVGNQPQHF. DNA for the CDR3: TGTGCCAGCAGCAGAGTTGGAAATCAGCCCCAGCATTTT. The genes are TRBV21-1 and TRBJ1-5. TRBV21-1 is termed a pseudogene. The CDR3 extends over 13 amino acids.

This chain uses TRBV7-2 with TRBJ2-4; TRBD2 matches 8 bases. The CDR3 extends over 15 amino acids. Trimming cost V 5 bases and J 7 bases; bases outside gene matches: 10. Germline V CDR1 and CDR2: SGHTA, FQGNSA. CDR3 sequence reads: CASSPSPGGGNIQYF. The CDR3 region has the DNA TGTGCCAGCAGCCCTAGCCCCGGGGGGGGGAACATTCAGTACTTC.

The V call is TRBV7-2, the J call TRBJ2-1; D remains ambiguous. This CDR3 spans 15 amino acids. Trimming pared 1 base from V and 3 bases from J, leaving 10 bases between. The germline V gene encodes CDR1 SGHTA and CDR2 FQGNSA. In DNA form, the CDR3 reads TGTGCCAGCAGCTTAGGTCAAGCCAACTACAATGAGCAGTTCTTC. Its translation is CASSLGQANYNEQFF.

CDR3 DNA sequence: TGTGCCAGCAGCCCAAGTCCGGGACGAAGTGAGCAGTTCTTC. This encodes CASSPSPGRSEQFF. The J gene is TRBJ2-1, the V gene TRBV7-9; D possibly uses TRBD1 or TRBD2 (5 bases each). V dropped 5 bases and J dropped 9 bases, with 17 bases sitting between them. The germline CDR1 and CDR2 sequences are SEHNR and FQNEAQ (reference sequence). This CDR3 is 14 amino acids long. The entire variable domain, with the rest obtained from reference TRBV7-9 and TRBJ2-1, is as follows: DTGVSQNPRHKITKRGQNVTFRCDPISEHNRLYWYRQTLGQGPEFLTYFQNEAQLEKSRLLSDRFSAERPKGSFSTLEIQRTEQGDSAMYLCASSPSPGRSEQFFGPGTRLTVL.

There are a few counts of this clonotype. V is TRBV13 and J is TRBJ1-1; D gene uncertain. V dropped 0 bases and J dropped 6 bases, with 8 bases sitting between them. The length of the CDR3 is 13 residues. Germline V lookup: CDR1 PRHDT, CDR2 FYEKMQ (reference sequence). CDR3 amino acids: CASSLGGLAEAFF. The CDR3 DNA follows: TGTGCCAGCAGCTTAGGCGGGCTTGCTGAAGCTTTCTTT.

This clonotype was observed many times. The chain recombines TRBV18 with TRBJ1-2; unclear D gene. This CDR3 comprises 15 residues. CDR1 is KGHSH and CDR2 is LQKENI in the germline V gene. Trimming removed 3 bases at V and 5 bases at J, with 16 bases between. CDR3 nucleotides: TGTGCCAGCTCACCCCTCGGGCAGTTTATGTATGGCTACACCTTC. Its protein is CASSPLGQFMYGYTF.

This clonotype showed up just a few times. The gene calls are TRBV28 and TRBJ2-3; D remains unclear. Germline V gene data show CDR1 as MDHEN and CDR2 as SYDVKM. V was shortened by 5 bases and J by 1 base, with 13 bases between the two germline ends. This CDR3 spans 15 amino acids. CDR3: CASSPATFRTDTQYF. The CDR3 DNA sequence: TGTGCCAGCAGTCCCGCTACCTTTCGCACAGATACGCAGTATTTT.

This sequence joins TRBV15 and TRBJ2-7; perhaps TRBD2 as D (6 bases). This CDR3 is 16 amino acids long. CDR1 and CDR2 from the germline V gene are LNHNV and YYDKDF (reference sequence). V lost 1 base and J 3 bases, leaving 16 bases between the germline ends. CDR3 sequence: CATSRAQLAGLYEQYV. The CDR3 region has the DNA TGTGCCACCAGCAGAGCCCAACTAGCCGGGCTCTACGAGCAGTACGTC.

In this sample, this clonotype turned up a few times. A much larger clone lies a single base off, so this may be a read error. The chain employs TRBV20-1 and TRBJ1-2, with D possibly being TRBD1 (6 bases). From germline, CDR1 is DFQATT and CDR2 SNEGSKA (reference sequence). The CDR3 is 16 residues long. For the CDR3, the DNA is TGCAATGCTAGAAACCCCAACAGGGAAGGGCCCTATGGCTACACCTTC. Its translation: CNARNPNREGPYGYTF.

The rearrangement links TRBV2 to TRBJ1-5; D is ambiguous. This CDR3 is built from 14 residues. Trimming shortened V by 1 base and J by 6 bases, and 10 bases separated the two germline ends. Germline V gene sequence: CDR1 SNHLY, CDR2 FYNNEI. The CDR3 DNA reads TGTGCCAGCAGTGAAGAGATGGTTATTCAGCCCCAGCATTTT. The encoded protein is CASSEEMVIQPQHF.

In its sample, this clonotype was seen many times. V gene TRBV5-1 combines with J gene TRBJ2-1; 9 positions match TRBD1. Germline loops: CDR1 SGHRS, CDR2 YFSETQ. CDR3 size: 16 residues. Losses at the gene ends were 0 bases for V and 9 bases for J; bases not matched to a gene: 10. This CDR3 is CASSLVPGQGSSEQFF. In DNA form, the CDR3 reads TGCGCCAGCAGCTTGGTACCGGGACAGGGTTCCAGTGAGCAGTTCTTC.

The sample holds many counts of this clonotype. This sequence joins TRBV5-6 and TRBJ1-2, with 7 bases aligning to TRBD1. Germline lookup yields CDR1 SGHDT and CDR2 YYEEEE. J was trimmed by 6 bases and V by 2 bases; bases with no gene match: 4. The CDR3 extends over 13 amino acids. CDR3: CASSLTGTDGYTF. DNA for the CDR3: TGTGCCAGCAGCTTAACCGGGACAGATGGCTACACCTTC.

This clonotype was seen repeatedly, ten times or more. This chain joins TRBV29-1 and TRBJ2-7; 10 bases agree with TRBD2. V lost 2 bases, J lost 4 bases, and 8 bases stayed unmatched. The CDR3 sequence is 15 residues long. The germline V gene has CDR1 SQVTM and CDR2 ANQGSEA. DNA of the CDR3: TGCAGCGTTGAAAATGAGGCTAGCGGGAGATACGAGCAGTACTTC. Its translation: CSVENEASGRYEQYF.

This clonotype was observed at least ten times. This sequence joins TRBV7-9 and TRBJ2-5, with TRBD2 matching over 9 bases. Germline loops: CDR1 SEHNR, CDR2 FQNEAQ (reference sequence). This CDR3 has 17 amino acids. With V trimmed by 1 base and J by 1 base, 7 bases remained unmatched. The CDR3: CASSLGASGGIQETQYF. The CDR3 nucleotides are TGTGCCAGCAGCTTAGGAGCCAGCGGGGGGATCCAAGAGACCCAGTACTTC.

V gene TRBV12-3 or TRBV12-4 combines with J gene TRBJ2-3; 11 nucleotides match TRBD2. The length of the CDR3 is 15 residues. J was trimmed by 4 bases and V by 3 bases; bases with no gene match: 3. CDR3 DNA sequence: TGTGCCAGCAGTTTCCTAGCGGGGGGAGCAGATACGCAGTATTTT. The encoded protein is CASSFLAGGADTQYF.

This clonotype was observed a handful of times. The rearrangement uses TRBV10-1 and TRBJ2-5; D not resolved. Gene TRBJ2-7 matches the end of the DNA better, so the J call may be wrong. The germline V gene has CDR1 WNHNN and CDR2 SYGVQD (reference sequence). This CDR3 has 10 amino acids. The CDR3 protein is CASPFYEQYF. CDR3 bases: TGCGCCAGCCCTTTTTACGAGCAGTACTTC.

This clonotype was recorded many times. The chain joins TRBV28 to TRBJ1-2; D is perhaps TRBD1 (5 bases). From germline, CDR1 is MDHEN and CDR2 SYDVKM. V shed 6 bases and J shed 4 bases, with 9 bases lying between them. The CDR3 loop spans 12 amino acids. The CDR3 here is CASRGRTYGYTF. The CDR3, as DNA: TGTGCCAGCAGGGGACGGACCTATGGCTACACCTTC.

This clonotype was seen a single time. The CDR3 reads CASSFGGRGEAFF. The CDR3 bases are TGTGCCAGCAGTTTTGGGGGACGAGGAGAAGCTTTCTTT. The chain couples TRBV6-5 to TRBJ1-1, with D perhaps matching TRBD1 (5 bases). This CDR3 region has 13 residues. Germline V gene data show CDR1 as MNHEY and CDR2 as SVGAGI. Trimming removed 4 bases at V and 8 bases at J, with 14 bases between.